This TCR beta chain was captured in a study of blood T cells in healthy people across ages. The overall study: In model experiments, template switching was able to capture about one barcoded beta molecule for every two T cells that were present.

The CDR3 covers 16 residues. V lost 0 bases and J lost 3; bases outside the gene matches: 8. The germline CDR1 and CDR2 sequences are SGDLS and YYNGEE. This clonotype was recorded many times. Its specificity is not known. Broader study findings: Naive and antigen-experienced cells were not separated, limiting conclusive comparison. A greater number of naive CD4+ cells and higher diversity distinguished long-lived donors from aged donors.

With a J-beta primer mix and a sample-barcoded 5' primer, a second PCR ran about 7 to 12 cycles. A template-switch adaptor with 12 random nucleotides tagged each cDNA molecule. TCRdb passed the 5' RACE reads through MiXCR, listing each CDR3 protein once. The sample shows more than 800,000 distinct CDR3 sequences, around 30% of them seen only once. Sample: blood. The TCR was taken from a woman older than 75 in good health. The chain is built from TRBV9 and TRBJ2-5, with 7 bases lining up with TRBD2. CDR3 residues: CASSVGSGAGEETQYF. The CDR3 nucleotides read TGTGCCAGCAGCGTAGGCTCAGGTGCGGGGGAAGAGACCCAGTACTTC.